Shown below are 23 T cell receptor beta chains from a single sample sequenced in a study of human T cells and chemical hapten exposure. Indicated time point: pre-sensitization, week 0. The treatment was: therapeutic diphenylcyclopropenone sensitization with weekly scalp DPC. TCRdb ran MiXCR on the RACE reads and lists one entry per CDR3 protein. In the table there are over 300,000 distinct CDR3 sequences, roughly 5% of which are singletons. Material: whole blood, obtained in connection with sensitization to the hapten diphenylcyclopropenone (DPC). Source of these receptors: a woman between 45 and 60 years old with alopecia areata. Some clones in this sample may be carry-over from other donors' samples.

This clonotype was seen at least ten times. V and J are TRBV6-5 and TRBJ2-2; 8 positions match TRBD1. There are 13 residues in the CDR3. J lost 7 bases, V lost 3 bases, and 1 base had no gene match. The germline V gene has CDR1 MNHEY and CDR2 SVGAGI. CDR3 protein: CASSYGQGGELFF. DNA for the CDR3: TGTGCCAGCAGTTATGGACAGGGCGGGGAGCTGTTTTTT.

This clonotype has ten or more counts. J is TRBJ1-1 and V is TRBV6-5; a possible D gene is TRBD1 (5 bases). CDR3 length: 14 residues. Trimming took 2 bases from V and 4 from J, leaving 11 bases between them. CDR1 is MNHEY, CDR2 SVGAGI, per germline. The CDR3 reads CASSYHPGSTEAFF. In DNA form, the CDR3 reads TGTGCCAGCAGTTACCACCCAGGGAGCACTGAAGCTTTCTTT.

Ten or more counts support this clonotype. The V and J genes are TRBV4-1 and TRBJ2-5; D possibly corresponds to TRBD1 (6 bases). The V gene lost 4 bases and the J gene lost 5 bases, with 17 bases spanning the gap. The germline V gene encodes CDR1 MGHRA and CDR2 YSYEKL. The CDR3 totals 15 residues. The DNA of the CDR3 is TGCGCCAGCAGCCTAGGACAGCTGAGAAGGGAGACCCAGTACTTC. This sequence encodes CASSLGQLRRETQYF.

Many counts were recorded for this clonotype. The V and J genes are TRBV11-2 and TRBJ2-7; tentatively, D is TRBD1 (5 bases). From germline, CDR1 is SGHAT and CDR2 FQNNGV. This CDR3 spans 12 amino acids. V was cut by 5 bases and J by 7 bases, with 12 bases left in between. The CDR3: CASSLRRGEQYF. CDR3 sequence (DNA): TGTGCCAGCAGCCTCCGAAGGGGAGAGCAGTACTTC.

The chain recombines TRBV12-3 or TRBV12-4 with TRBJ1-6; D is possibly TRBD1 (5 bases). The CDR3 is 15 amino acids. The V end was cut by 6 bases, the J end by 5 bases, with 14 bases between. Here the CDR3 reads CASSPTVGDNSPLHF. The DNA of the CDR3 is TGTGCCAGCAGCCCGACCGTGGGGGATAATTCACCCCTCCACTTT.

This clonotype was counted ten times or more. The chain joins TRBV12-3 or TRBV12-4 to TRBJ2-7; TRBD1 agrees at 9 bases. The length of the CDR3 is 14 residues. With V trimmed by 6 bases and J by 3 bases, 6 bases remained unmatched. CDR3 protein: CASRLAGQGYEQYF. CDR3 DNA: TGTGCCAGCAGGCTGGCGGGACAGGGCTACGAGCAGTACTTC.

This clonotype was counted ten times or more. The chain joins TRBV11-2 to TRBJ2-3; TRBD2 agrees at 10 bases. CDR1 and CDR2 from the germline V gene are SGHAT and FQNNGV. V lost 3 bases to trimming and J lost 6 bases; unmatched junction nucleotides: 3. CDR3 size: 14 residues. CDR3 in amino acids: CASSFSGGLDTQYF. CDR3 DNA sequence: TGTGCCAGCAGCTTTAGCGGGGGGTTGGATACGCAGTATTTT.

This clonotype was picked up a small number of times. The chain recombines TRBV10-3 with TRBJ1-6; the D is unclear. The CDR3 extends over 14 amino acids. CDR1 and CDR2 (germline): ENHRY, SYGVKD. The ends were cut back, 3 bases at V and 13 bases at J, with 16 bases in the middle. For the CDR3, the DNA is TGTGCCATCAGTGACGGCAGGAGTTCGGCGCCCCTCCACTTT. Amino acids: CAISDGRSSAPLHF.

Here the CDR3 reads CAILLPAGSSYNEQFF. The CDR3 coding sequence is TGTGCCATCCTATTACCCGCAGGGTCCTCCTACAATGAGCAGTTCTTC. V and J are TRBV2 and TRBJ2-1, with TRBD1 as a possible D gene (5 bases). V was clipped by 10 bases and J by 0 bases, with 19 bases between them. The CDR3 totals 16 residues. Germline CDR1 reads SNHLY; CDR2 reads FYNNEI.

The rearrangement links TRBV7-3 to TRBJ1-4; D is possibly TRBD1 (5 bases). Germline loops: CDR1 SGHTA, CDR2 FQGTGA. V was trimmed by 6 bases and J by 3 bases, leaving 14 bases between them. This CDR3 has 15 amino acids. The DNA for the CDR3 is TGTGCCAGCAGTCGGATGGGCAGGGCTAATGAAAAACTGTTTTTT. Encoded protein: CASSRMGRANEKLFF.

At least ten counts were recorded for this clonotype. CDR3 nucleotide sequence: TGTGCCTGGAGTGTACGAGAGGGAAGGGCGCAGTATTTT. As protein: CAWSVREGRAQYF. V gene TRBV30 combines with J gene TRBJ2-3; TRBD2 might be the D (5 bases). V gave up 0 bases and J gave up 10 bases, with 14 bases separating them. The CDR3 consists of 13 residues. From germline, CDR1 is GTSNPN and CDR2 SVGIG (reference sequence).

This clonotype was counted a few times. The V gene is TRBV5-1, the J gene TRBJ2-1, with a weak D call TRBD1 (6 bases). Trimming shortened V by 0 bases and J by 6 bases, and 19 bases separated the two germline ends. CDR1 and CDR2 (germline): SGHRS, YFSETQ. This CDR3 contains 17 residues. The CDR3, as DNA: TGCGCCAGCAGCTTGGCCGGGCTCTTAGTCAGGGGCAATGAGCAGTTCTTC. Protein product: CASSLAGLLVRGNEQFF. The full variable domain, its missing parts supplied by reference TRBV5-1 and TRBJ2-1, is KAGVTQTPRYLIKTRGQQVTLSCSPISGHRSVSWYQQTPGQGLQFLFEYFSETQRNKGNFPGRFSGRQFSNSRSEMNVSTLELGDSALYLCASSLAGLLVRGNEQFFGPGTRLTVL.

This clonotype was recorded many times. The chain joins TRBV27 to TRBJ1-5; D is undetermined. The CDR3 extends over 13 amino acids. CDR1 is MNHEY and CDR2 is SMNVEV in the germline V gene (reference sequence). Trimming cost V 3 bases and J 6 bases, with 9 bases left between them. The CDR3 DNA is TGTGCCAGCAGTTTTCGGGGTCTTCAGCCCCAGCATTTT. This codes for CASSFRGLQPQHF.

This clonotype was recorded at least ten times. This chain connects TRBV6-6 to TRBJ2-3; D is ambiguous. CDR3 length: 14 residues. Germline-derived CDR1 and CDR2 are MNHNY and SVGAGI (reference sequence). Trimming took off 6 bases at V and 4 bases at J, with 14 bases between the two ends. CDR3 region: CASRTPTRSDTQYF. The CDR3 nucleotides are TGTGCCAGCAGAACCCCGACGCGCTCAGATACGCAGTATTTT.

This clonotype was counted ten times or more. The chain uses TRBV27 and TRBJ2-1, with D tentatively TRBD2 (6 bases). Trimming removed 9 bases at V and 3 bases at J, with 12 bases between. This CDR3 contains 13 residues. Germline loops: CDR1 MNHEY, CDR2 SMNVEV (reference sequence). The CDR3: CASRTSHYNEQFF. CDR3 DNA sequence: TGTGCCAGTAGAACTAGCCACTACAATGAGCAGTTCTTC.

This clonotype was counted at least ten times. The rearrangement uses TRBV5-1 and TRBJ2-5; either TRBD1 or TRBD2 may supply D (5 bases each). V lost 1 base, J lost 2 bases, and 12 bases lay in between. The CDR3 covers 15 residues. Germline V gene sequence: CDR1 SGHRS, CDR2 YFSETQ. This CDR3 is CASSLSRGDQETQYF. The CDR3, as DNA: TGCGCCAGCAGCTTGTCGAGGGGCGATCAAGAGACCCAGTACTTC.

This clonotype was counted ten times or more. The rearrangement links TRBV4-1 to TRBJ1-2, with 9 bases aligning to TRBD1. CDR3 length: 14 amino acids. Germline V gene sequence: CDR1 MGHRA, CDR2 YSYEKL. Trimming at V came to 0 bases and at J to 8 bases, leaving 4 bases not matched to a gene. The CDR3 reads CASSQENRGRGYTF. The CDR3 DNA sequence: TGCGCCAGCAGCCAAGAGAACAGGGGGCGAGGCTACACCTTC.

CDR3 nucleotides: TGCGCCAGCAGCCAGTCTCCGATGGCAGCCATTAATTCACCCCTCCACTTT. This translates into CASSQSPMAAINSPLHF. The rearrangement links TRBV4-1 to TRBJ1-6; D unresolved. In germline, CDR1 is MGHRA, CDR2 YSYEKL. V lost 3 bases and J 6 bases, leaving 18 bases between the germline ends. The CDR3 consists of 17 residues.

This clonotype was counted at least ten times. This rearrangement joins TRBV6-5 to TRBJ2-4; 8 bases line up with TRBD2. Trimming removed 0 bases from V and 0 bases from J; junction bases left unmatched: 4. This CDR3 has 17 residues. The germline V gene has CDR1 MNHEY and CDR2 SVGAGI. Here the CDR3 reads CASSYSRGGIAKNIQYF. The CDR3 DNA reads TGTGCCAGCAGTTACTCACGCGGGGGGATAGCCAAAAACATTCAGTACTTC.

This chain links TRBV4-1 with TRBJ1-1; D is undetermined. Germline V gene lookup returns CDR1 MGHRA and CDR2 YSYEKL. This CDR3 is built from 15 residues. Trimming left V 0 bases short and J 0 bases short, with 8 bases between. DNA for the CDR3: TGCGCCAGCAGCCAAGAAACCAATTTGAACACTGAAGCTTTCTTT. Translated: CASSQETNLNTEAFF.

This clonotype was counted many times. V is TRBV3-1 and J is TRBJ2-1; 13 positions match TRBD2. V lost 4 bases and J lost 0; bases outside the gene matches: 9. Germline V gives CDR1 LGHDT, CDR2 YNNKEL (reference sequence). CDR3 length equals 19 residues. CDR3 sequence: CASSPTSGRSPFSYNEQFF. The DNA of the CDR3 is TGTGCCAGCAGCCCGACTAGCGGGAGGTCCCCATTCTCCTACAATGAGCAGTTCTTC.

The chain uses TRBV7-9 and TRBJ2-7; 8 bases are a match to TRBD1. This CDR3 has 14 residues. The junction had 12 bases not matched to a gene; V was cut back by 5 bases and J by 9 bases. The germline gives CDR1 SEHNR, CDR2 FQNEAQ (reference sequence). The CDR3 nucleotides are TGTGCCAGCAGCCCATATTCAGGACAGGGCGGGCAGTACTTC. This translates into CASSPYSGQGGQYF. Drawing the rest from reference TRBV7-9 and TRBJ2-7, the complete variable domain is DTGVSQNPRHKITKRGQNVTFRCDPISEHNRLYWYRQTLGQGPEFLTYFQNEAQLEKSRLLSDRFSAERPKGSFSTLEIQRTEQGDSAMYLCASSPYSGQGGQYFGPGTRLTVT.

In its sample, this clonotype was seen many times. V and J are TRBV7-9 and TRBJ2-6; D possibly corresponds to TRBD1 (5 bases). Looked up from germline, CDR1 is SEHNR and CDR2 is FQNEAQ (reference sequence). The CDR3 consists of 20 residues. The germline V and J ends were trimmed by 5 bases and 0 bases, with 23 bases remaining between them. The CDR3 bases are TGTGCCAGCAGCAAAGACCCTTCGACAGAAAGAAACTCTGGGGCCAACGTCCTGACTTTC. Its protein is CASSKDPSTERNSGANVLTF.